What follows are 26 T cell receptor beta chains derived from one specimen sequenced in a study of sequential checkpoint blockade in melanoma. Treatment in this sample: randomized to nivolumab then ipilimumab (arm A) or the reverse (arm B). TCRdb's table, derived via immunoSEQ multiplex PCR, lists solely in-frame clones and lacks some. The repertoire holds about 10,000 clones, with roughly 74% as singletons. The source material was CD8+ T cells sorted from blood (inferred from file names), sampled from a patient given nivolumab and ipilimumab in sequence. The receptors originated from a human donor with melanoma.

The rearrangement uses TRBV6-4 and TRBJ2-3, with TRBD1 identical over 12 bases. Germline lookup yields CDR1 MRHNA and CDR2 SNTAGT. V lost 2 bases, J lost 4 bases, and 1 base stayed unmatched. CDR3 length: 15 residues. The CDR3 is CASSDGTGGPDTQYF. CDR3 sequence (DNA): TGTGCCAGCAGTGACGGGACAGGGGGCCCAGATACGCAGTATTTT.

The rearrangement uses TRBV28 and TRBJ1-5; D not resolved. The CDR3 loop spans 15 amino acids. V was shortened by 3 bases and J by 4 bases, with 13 bases between the two germline ends. The germline gives CDR1 MDHEN, CDR2 SYDVKM. DNA of the CDR3: TGTGCCAGCAGTTTCAGCCGGGAGAATAATCAGCCCCAGCATTTT. Translating gives CASSFSRENNQPQHF.

This clone was counted a few times. The chain joins TRBV21-1 to TRBJ1-4. TRBV21-1 is assigned pseudogene status. The CDR3 has 14 residues. CDR3 in amino acids: CASTLHEGGEKLFF. In nucleotides, the CDR3 is TGTGCCAGCACCCTCCACGAGGGCGGTGAAAAACTGTTTTTT.

The V gene is TRBV2, the J gene TRBJ1-6, with 8 bases matching TRBD1. Germline CDR1 is SNHLY and CDR2 is FYNNEI. Trimming at V came to 7 bases and at J to 9 bases, leaving 5 bases not matched to a gene. CDR3 length: 13 amino acids. CDR3 nucleotides: TGTGCCAGCATCGGACAGGGTGTTTCACCCCTCCACTTT. Translation gives CASIGQGVSPLHF.

V usage is TRBV7-9 and J usage is TRBJ2-1, with 8 bases that match TRBD2. Trimming cost V 1 base and J 5 bases; bases outside gene matches: 10. Germline CDR1 is SEHNR and CDR2 is FQNEAQ (reference sequence). The CDR3 loop spans 17 amino acids. This CDR3 reads CASSLGERESINNEQFF. In DNA, the CDR3 is TGTGCCAGCAGCTTAGGCGAGCGGGAGAGTATAAACAATGAGCAGTTCTTC. Full variable domain (remainder filled in from reference TRBV7-9 and TRBJ2-1): DTGVSQNPRHKITKRGQNVTFRCDPISEHNRLYWYRQTLGQGPEFLTYFQNEAQLEKSRLLSDRFSAERPKGSFSTLEIQRTEQGDSAMYLCASSLGERESINNEQFFGPGTRLTVL.

J is TRBJ2-2 and V is TRBV28, with 14 bases aligning to TRBD2. Germline V gene lookup returns CDR1 MDHEN and CDR2 SYDVKM. This CDR3 region has 16 residues. V trimming: 5 bases; J trimming: 4 bases; junction bases outside the gene matches: 3. Here the CDR3 reads CASSDGTSGGTGELFF. CDR3 coding DNA: TGTGCCAGCAGTGACGGGACTAGCGGGGGCACCGGGGAGCTGTTTTTT.

The rearrangement uses TRBV25-1 and TRBJ1-3; a possible D gene is TRBD1 (6 bases). CDR1 and CDR2 from the germline V gene are MGHDK and SYGVNS. V lost 2 bases, J lost 1 base, and 18 bases lay in between. The CDR3 sequence is 18 residues long. This CDR3 is CASSEGEGTSYSGNTIYF. The CDR3 DNA sequence: TGTGCCAGCAGTGAAGGCGAAGGGACAAGTTATTCTGGAAACACCATATATTTT.

The chain recombines TRBV7-9 with TRBJ1-1; 8 bases are shared with TRBD1. V gave up 3 bases and J gave up 6 bases; unmatched junction bases: 6. The germline gives CDR1 SEHNR, CDR2 FQNEAQ (reference sequence). The CDR3 is 14 residues long. The CDR3 bases are TGTGCCAGCAGCTTGGGACAGGATTGGTCTGAAGCTTTCTTT. This sequence encodes CASSLGQDWSEAFF.

The V gene is TRBV27, the J gene TRBJ2-1; TRBD1 is a possible D gene (7 bases). V was pared by 4 bases and J by 10 bases, with 8 bases between. The CDR3 runs to 11 residues. Germline V gene data show CDR1 as MNHEY and CDR2 as SMNVEV (reference sequence). The CDR3 coding sequence is TGTGCCAGCAGTTCAGGGGGGGAGCAGTTCTTC. Its translation: CASSSGGEQFF.

The table lists this clone with a few counts. V and J are TRBV6-5 and TRBJ2-7, with 9 bases that match TRBD1. CDR3 size: 16 residues. Germline CDR1 reads MNHEY; CDR2 reads SVGAGI. V dropped 0 bases and J dropped 0; count of bases not matched to a gene: 3. The CDR3 DNA is TGTGCCAGCAGTTACTCGGGACAGGGATACTCCTACGAGCAGTACTTC. It encodes CASSYSGQGYSYEQYF.

The CDR3 is CASSIDVWSQETQYF. CDR3 DNA sequence: TGTGCCAGTAGTATAGATGTCTGGAGCCAAGAGACCCAGTACTTC. The V gene is TRBV19, the J gene TRBJ2-5; D is ambiguous. Germline V lookup: CDR1 LNHDA, CDR2 SQIVND (reference sequence). The V and J ends lost 0 bases and 1 base respectively, with 9 bases between them. CDR3 length: 15 residues.

The chain couples TRBV7-9 to TRBJ2-7; 7 bases match TRBD1. The CDR3 consists of 13 residues. V gave up 3 bases and J gave up 5 bases; unmatched junction bases: 4. Germline loops: CDR1 SEHNR, CDR2 FQNEAQ (reference sequence). CDR3 amino acids: CASSLRGLDEQYF. CDR3 DNA sequence: TGTGCCAGCAGCTTGAGGGGGCTGGACGAGCAGTACTTC.

V is TRBV11-2 and J is TRBJ1-5, with a weak D call TRBD1 (6 bases). The CDR3 has 15 amino acids. Germline V gene lookup returns CDR1 SGHAT and CDR2 FQNNGV. V was trimmed by 6 bases and J by 0 bases, leaving 12 bases between them. The CDR3 nucleotides read TGTGCCAGCAGTCAGGGGCCGGATAGCAATCAGCCCCAGCATTTT. It codes for CASSQGPDSNQPQHF.

The genes are TRBV27 and TRBJ1-5; weak D call: TRBD1 (5 bases). V lost 6 bases, J lost 6 bases, and 12 bases lay in between. This CDR3 is 13 amino acids long. Germline V lookup: CDR1 MNHEY, CDR2 SMNVEV (reference sequence). The CDR3 nucleotides read TGTGCCAGCAGCAGCAGGGCGGTTCAGCCCCAGCATTTT. Translating gives CASSSRAVQPQHF.

The gene calls are TRBV4-3 and TRBJ1-1, with D tentatively TRBD1 (5 bases). The CDR3 extends over 14 amino acids. Looked up from germline, CDR1 is LGHNA and CDR2 is YSLEER. V dropped 0 bases and J dropped 6 bases, with 11 bases sitting between them. CDR3 DNA: TGCGCCAGCAGCCAAGACCAGGGAACGCCTGAAGCTTTCTTT. Its protein is CASSQDQGTPEAFF.

The chain employs TRBV27 and TRBJ2-7; tentative D call: TRBD2 (5 bases). This CDR3 is 14 amino acids long. Trimming shortened V by 5 bases and J by 2 bases, and 13 bases separated the two germline ends. Germline CDR1 reads MNHEY; CDR2 reads SMNVEV (reference sequence). CDR3 sequence reads: CASSISVPAYEQYF. CDR3 DNA: TGTGCCAGCAGTATTAGCGTTCCAGCCTACGAGCAGTACTTC.

The chain couples TRBV5-3 to TRBJ2-7, with D possibly matching TRBD2 (6 bases). TRBV5-3 is given ORF status, its function remaining uncertain. V gave up 8 bases and J gave up 6 bases, with 21 bases separating them. The CDR3 is 14 residues long. This CDR3 reads CASSDRLERAEQYF. CDR3 coding DNA: TGTGCCAGCAGCGACAGACTAGAACGGGCCGAGCAGTACTTC.

This clone was picked up a small number of times. This chain joins TRBV28 and TRBJ2-7, with 8 bases that match TRBD1. The CDR3 runs 15 residues. Germline assignment: CDR1 MDHEN and CDR2 SYDVKM. After removal of 1 base from V and 5 bases from J, the junction contained 7 bases not matched to a gene. CDR3 sequence reads: CASSLSTDRDNEQYF. CDR3 DNA sequence: TGTGCCAGCAGTTTATCCACGGACAGGGACAACGAGCAGTACTTC.

The chain links TRBV2 to TRBJ2-5, with D tentatively TRBD1 (6 bases). The V end lost 2 bases, the J end lost 4 bases, and 14 bases lay between the germline ends. Germline CDR1 is SNHLY and CDR2 is FYNNEI. The CDR3 contains 15 residues. The CDR3 DNA is TGTGCCAGCAGTGAATCTGCAGGGGAAGGAGAGACCCAGTACTTC. This codes for CASSESAGEGETQYF.

V usage is TRBV7-9 and J usage is TRBJ1-2; TRBD1 aligns across 8 bases. Germline CDR1 reads SEHNR; CDR2 reads FQNEAQ (reference sequence). V dropped 6 bases and J dropped 2; count of bases not matched to a gene: 11. This CDR3 spans 16 amino acids. Here the CDR3 reads CASSPMLRGRNYGYTF. CDR3 DNA: TGTGCCAGCAGTCCGATGCTCAGGGGGCGGAACTATGGCTACACCTTC.

In this sample, this clone turned up once. The V call is TRBV9, the J call TRBJ2-3; tentative D call: TRBD2 (5 bases). CDR3 length equals 13 residues. V lost 0 bases to trimming and J lost 4 bases, with 6 bases between them. Germline-derived CDR1 and CDR2 are SGDLS and YYNGEE. CDR3 sequence (DNA): TGTGCCAGCAGCGTAGGGAGGTCAGATACGCAGTATTTT. The encoded protein is CASSVGRSDTQYF.

V gene TRBV5-6 combines with J gene TRBJ1-2; TRBD1 might be the D (6 bases). The V end was cut by 0 bases, the J end by 4 bases, with 7 bases between. CDR1 is SGHDT, CDR2 YYEEEE, per germline. The CDR3 is made up of 13 amino acids. CDR3 amino acids: CASSLVDSYGYTF. CDR3 in DNA: TGTGCCAGCAGCTTGGTGGACAGCTATGGCTACACCTTC. Full variable domain (outside the CDR3, taken from reference TRBV5-6 and TRBJ1-2): DAGVTQSPTHLIKTRGQQVTLRCSPKSGHDTVSWYQQALGQGPQFIFQYYEEEERQRGNFPDRFSGHQFPNYSSELNVNALLLGDSALYLCASSLVDSYGYTFGSGTRLTVV.

This clone came up a few times. The J gene is TRBJ2-1, the V gene TRBV11-2; D might be TRBD1 (6 bases). Germline CDR1 SGHAT, CDR2 FQNNGV. V was shortened by 3 bases and J by 9 bases, with 9 bases between the two germline ends. The CDR3 spans 12 residues. The CDR3 loop is CASSLGATEQFF. As DNA, the CDR3 is TGTGCCAGCAGCTTGGGGGCAACTGAGCAGTTCTTC.

The CDR3: CAWDRYEQYF. In DNA form, the CDR3 reads TGTGCCTGGGACAGATACGAGCAGTACTTC. The gene calls are TRBV30 and TRBJ2-7; D is possibly TRBD1 (5 bases). This CDR3 spans 10 amino acids. Between the trimmed V and J ends, which lost 5 bases and 4 bases, there was a span of 6 bases. Germline values: CDR1 GTSNPN, CDR2 SVGIG (reference sequence).

The rearrangement links TRBV29-1 to TRBJ1-2, with a tentative D call TRBD1 (5 bases). The CDR3 contains 13 residues. Trimming left V 7 bases short and J 4 bases short, with 16 bases between. The germline V gene has CDR1 SQVTM and CDR2 ANQGSEA. CDR3 region: CSAGEGLVYGYTF. The CDR3 DNA sequence: TGCAGCGCCGGGGAGGGGCTAGTCTATGGCTACACCTTC.

The J gene is TRBJ2-1, the V gene TRBV7-9, with 10 bases lining up with TRBD2. The length of the CDR3 is 16 residues. Losses at the gene ends were 2 bases for V and 7 bases for J; bases not matched to a gene: 8. CDR1 is SEHNR and CDR2 is FQNEAQ in the germline V gene (reference sequence). The CDR3 DNA reads as TGTGCCAGCAGCTTACTTCTAGCGGGAGTGGTAAATGAGCAGTTCTTC. The encoded protein is CASSLLLAGVVNEQFF.